A single T cell receptor (beta chain) is shown here with its context. The sample originates from a study of CD8+CD57+ T cells in acquired aplastic anemia. CDR1 and CDR2 (germline): SNHLY, FYNNEI. The CDR3 is 13 residues long. V lost 6 bases, J lost 3 bases, and 11 bases lay in between. It was patients with CD8+CD57+ cell expansion by flow cytometry who were chosen for sequencing. Genomic DNA provided the template from which TCR beta VDJ and CDR3 profiles were obtained. MiXCR, applied by TCRdb to the reads, yields one record per CDR3 protein. The sample includes 200,000 to 250,000 distinct CDR3 sequences, about 60% of them seen just once.

The chain recombines TRBV2 with TRBJ1-1; unclear D gene. The receptor comes from a human donor with aplastic anemia. The sequenced material came from sorted CD4+, CD8+, or CD8+CD57+ T cells (not recorded which) from PBMCs. The CDR3 reads CASRVDGDTEAFF. For the CDR3, the DNA is TGTGCCAGCAGAGTAGACGGCGACACTGAAGCTTTCTTT.